These 17 T cell receptor beta chains were all obtained from the same sample, sequenced in a study of blood T cell repertoires in COVID-19. The assay was immunoSEQ multiplex PCR, and TCRdb's table has in-frame clones only and misses some. The table lists hundreds of thousands of clones, more than 75% of them singletons, with around 1.7% in the top ten. The sample was PBMCs or T cells enriched from blood (not recorded which). These receptors all stem from a middle-aged man who had recovered from COVID-19.

The rearrangement joins TRBV27 to TRBJ2-3; D is unclear. The germline CDR1 and CDR2 sequences are MNHEY and SMNVEV (reference sequence). The CDR3 length is 15 residues. V was clipped by 0 bases and J by 5 bases, with 12 bases between them. The CDR3 region is CASSLSPLGRDTQYF. In nucleotides, the CDR3 is TGTGCCAGCAGTTTATCGCCCCTTGGCAGAGATACGCAGTATTTT.

This chain uses TRBV10-3 with TRBJ2-5, with 8 bases fitting TRBD1. The CDR3 is 17 residues long. J lost 4 bases, V lost 5 bases, and 15 bases had no gene match. Germline V gives CDR1 ENHRY, CDR2 SYGVKD. The CDR3 spells CAISSGTGVGKGETQYF. CDR3 nucleotide sequence: TGTGCCATCAGTTCCGGGACAGGAGTGGGGAAGGGAGAGACCCAGTACTTC.

This clone appeared once. The rearrangement links TRBV14 to TRBJ1-2, with TRBD1 identical over 9 bases. In germline, CDR1 is SGHDN, CDR2 FVKESK. The junction had 11 bases not matched to a gene; V was cut back by 4 bases and J by 8 bases. The CDR3 loop spans 15 amino acids. The DNA of the CDR3 is TGTGCCAGCAGCCTGACACGGACAGGGGCGGCGGGCTACACCTTC. Translated, it gives CASSLTRTGAAGYTF.

The chain has TRBV4-1 and TRBJ2-3; 8 nucleotides agree with TRBD2. Germline-derived CDR1 and CDR2 are MGHRA and YSYEKL. This CDR3 contains 15 residues. V was pared by 6 bases and J by 11 bases, with 16 bases of the junction left unmatched. The CDR3 nucleotides read TGCGCCAGCAGACCGAAGGGATTAGCGGGGCCCGAGCAGTATTTT. Translating gives CASRPKGLAGPEQYF.

This clone was counted a few times. The chain uses TRBV18 and TRBJ2-3, with a possible D match to TRBD2 (6 bases). CDR1 and CDR2 (germline): KGHSH, LQKENI. V gave up 3 bases and J gave up 0 bases, with 10 bases separating them. This CDR3 contains 15 residues. CDR3 sequence reads: CASSPWEASTDTQYF. For the CDR3, the DNA is TGTGCCAGCTCACCGTGGGAGGCTAGCACAGATACGCAGTATTTT.

V gene TRBV9 combines with J gene TRBJ2-7; 10 bases map to TRBD1. The V and J ends lost 5 bases and 5 bases, in that order; junction bases with no gene match: 10. CDR3 length: 15 amino acids. Germline CDR1 is SGDLS and CDR2 is YYNGEE. CDR3 residues: CASSINGQGGNEQYF. CDR3 sequence (DNA): TGTGCCAGCAGTATTAATGGACAGGGGGGTAACGAGCAGTACTTC. Filled out from reference TRBV9 and TRBJ2-7, the complete variable domain reads DSGVTQTPKHLITATGQRVTLRCSPRSGDLSVYWYQQSLDQGLQFLIQYYNGEERAKGNILERFSAQQFPDLHSELNLSSLELGDSALYFCASSINGQGGNEQYFGPGTRLTVT.

The genes are TRBV5-1 and TRBJ1-4, with D tentatively TRBD1 (5 bases). Trimming cost V 0 bases and J 3 bases, with 6 bases left between them. CDR1 is SGHRS, CDR2 YFSETQ, per germline. This CDR3 has 14 residues. The CDR3 reads CASSLGQPNEKLFF. CDR3 bases: TGCGCCAGCAGCTTGGGACAGCCTAATGAAAAACTGTTTTTT.

This clone was observed a handful of times. This chain links TRBV2 with TRBJ2-1; TRBD2 matches 7 bases. Germline V gene sequence: CDR1 SNHLY, CDR2 FYNNEI. With V trimmed by 6 bases and J by 6 bases, 8 bases remained unmatched. This CDR3 is 14 amino acids long. As DNA, the CDR3 is TGTGCCAGCAGGCGGGAGTTGAGGGGCAATGAGCAGTTCTTC. Its protein is CASRRELRGNEQFF.

This chain uses TRBV4-1 with TRBJ2-3, with 15 bases fitting TRBD2. Germline loops: CDR1 MGHRA, CDR2 YSYEKL. The V segment lost 4 bases and the J segment 2 bases; nucleotides outside the gene matches: 7. The CDR3 contains 18 residues. The CDR3 DNA reads as TGCGCCAGCAGCCGCGGACTAGCGGGAGGGCCCGACACAGATACGCAGTATTTT. Translation gives CASSRGLAGGPDTDTQYF.

The V gene is TRBV3-1 (or the pseudogene TRBV3-2), the J gene TRBJ1-4; 9 nucleotides line up with TRBD1. The ends lost 1 base at V and 7 bases at J; junction bases unmatched: 7. In germline, CDR1 is LGHDT, CDR2 YNNKEL (reference sequence). This CDR3 region has 16 residues. The CDR3 here is CASSQGSGQGSEKLFF. The CDR3 DNA reads TGTGCCAGCAGCCAAGGCTCGGGACAGGGCTCTGAAAAACTGTTTTTT.

V usage is TRBV4-2 and J usage is TRBJ1-4; no firm D call. Germline V CDR1 and CDR2: LGHNA, YNFKEQ. The ends were cut back, 0 bases at V and 5 bases at J, with 10 bases in the middle. The CDR3 totals 15 residues. CDR3 region: CASSQEFTANEKLFF. The CDR3 DNA is TGTGCCAGCAGCCAAGAGTTCACAGCAAATGAAAAACTGTTTTTT.

The V gene is TRBV27, the J gene TRBJ1-2, with D maybe TRBD1 (6 bases). In germline, CDR1 is MNHEY, CDR2 SMNVEV (reference sequence). The V gene lost 8 bases and the J gene lost 4 bases, with 17 bases spanning the gap. The length of the CDR3 is 14 residues. CDR3 sequence: CASGFMDSRYGYTF. The CDR3 nucleotides read TGTGCCAGCGGGTTCATGGACAGCCGCTATGGCTACACCTTC.

This chain uses TRBV12-3 or TRBV12-4 with TRBJ1-4; D possibly corresponds to TRBD1 (6 bases). The V end lost 6 bases, the J end lost 5 bases, and 10 bases lay between the germline ends. This CDR3 is built from 13 residues. For the CDR3, the DNA is TGTGCCAGCAGGCTTGGACAGAATGAAAAACTGTTTTTT. This encodes CASRLGQNEKLFF.

This chain uses TRBV2 with TRBJ1-4, with D maybe TRBD1 (6 bases). The CDR3 runs 14 residues. CDR1 and CDR2 from the germline V gene are SNHLY and FYNNEI. V was clipped by 6 bases and J by 0 bases, with 8 bases between them. The CDR3 bases are TGTGCCAGCAGCAGGGGAGCAACTAATGAAAAACTGTTTTTT. Protein product: CASSRGATNEKLFF.

The V gene is TRBV6-4, the J gene TRBJ1-5; tentatively, D is TRBD1 (6 bases). The ends were cut back, 2 bases at V and 1 base at J, with 9 bases in the middle. CDR1 and CDR2 (germline): MRHNA, SNTAGT. This CDR3 is 15 amino acids long. CDR3 nucleotides: TGTGCCAGCAGTGACATGAGGGGGAGCAATCAGCCCCAGCATTTT. Its protein is CASSDMRGSNQPQHF.

V usage is TRBV4-2 and J usage is TRBJ1-2, with 7 bases matching TRBD1. The length of the CDR3 is 15 residues. The germline gives CDR1 LGHNA, CDR2 YNFKEQ. The V gene end was trimmed by 3 bases and the J gene end by 7 bases; junction bases not matched to a gene: 11. This CDR3 is CASSHATGSDSGYTF. For the CDR3, the DNA is TGTGCCAGCAGCCACGCGACAGGGAGTGATAGTGGCTACACCTTC.

The CDR3 DNA is TGTGCCAGCAGTGGCCGCCGGAGGGGGCGGTCCTACGAGCAGTACTTC. Protein product: CASSGRRRGRSYEQYF. This chain joins TRBV6-1 and TRBJ2-7; maybe TRBD1 (7 bases). Germline V gene lookup returns CDR1 MNHNS and CDR2 SASEGT. V was cut by 4 bases and J by 1 base, with 17 bases left in between. This CDR3 has 16 residues.